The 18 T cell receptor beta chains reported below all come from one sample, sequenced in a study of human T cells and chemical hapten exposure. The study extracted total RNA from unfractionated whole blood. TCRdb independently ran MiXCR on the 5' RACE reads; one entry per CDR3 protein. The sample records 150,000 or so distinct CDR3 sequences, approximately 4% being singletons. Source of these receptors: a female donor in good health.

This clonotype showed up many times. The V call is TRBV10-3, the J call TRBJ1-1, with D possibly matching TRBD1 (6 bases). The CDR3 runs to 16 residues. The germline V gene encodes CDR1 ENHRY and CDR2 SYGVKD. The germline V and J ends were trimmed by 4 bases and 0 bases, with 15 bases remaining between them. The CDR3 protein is CAISVGPGGMNTEAFF. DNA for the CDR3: TGTGCCATCAGTGTGGGGCCGGGGGGCATGAACACTGAAGCTTTCTTT.

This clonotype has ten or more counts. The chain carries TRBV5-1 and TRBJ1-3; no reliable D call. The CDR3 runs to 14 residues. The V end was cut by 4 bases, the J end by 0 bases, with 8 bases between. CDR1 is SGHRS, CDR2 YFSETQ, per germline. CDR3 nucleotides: TGCGCCAGCAGCCTGTCGAGCTCTGGAAACACCATATATTTT. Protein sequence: CASSLSSSGNTIYF.

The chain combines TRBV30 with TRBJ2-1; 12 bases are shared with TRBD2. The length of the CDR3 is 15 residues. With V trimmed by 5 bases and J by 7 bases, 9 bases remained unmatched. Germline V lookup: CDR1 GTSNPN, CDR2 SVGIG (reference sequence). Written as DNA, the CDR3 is TGTGCCTGGGCCTCCGGACTAGCGGGGAGGAATGAGCAGTTCTTC. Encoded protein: CAWASGLAGRNEQFF.

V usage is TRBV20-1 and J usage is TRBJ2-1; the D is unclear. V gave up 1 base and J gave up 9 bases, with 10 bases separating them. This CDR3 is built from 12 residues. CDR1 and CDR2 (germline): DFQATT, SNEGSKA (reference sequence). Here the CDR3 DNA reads TGCAGTGCTAGAGTTTTGGACGGTGAGCAGTTCTTC. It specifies CSARVLDGEQFF.

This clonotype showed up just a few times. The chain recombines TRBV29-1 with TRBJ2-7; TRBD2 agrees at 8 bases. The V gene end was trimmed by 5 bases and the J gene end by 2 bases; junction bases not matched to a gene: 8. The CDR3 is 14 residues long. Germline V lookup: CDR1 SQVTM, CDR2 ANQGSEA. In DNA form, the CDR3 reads TGCAGCGTTCGCCGGGGGGGGGGGGCCTACGAGCAGTACTTC. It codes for CSVRRGGGAYEQYF.

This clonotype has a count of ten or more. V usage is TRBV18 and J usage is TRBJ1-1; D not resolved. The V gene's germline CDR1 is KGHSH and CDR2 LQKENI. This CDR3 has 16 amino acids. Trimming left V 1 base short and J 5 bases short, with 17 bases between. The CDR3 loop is CASSPLDQASGTEAFF. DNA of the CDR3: TGTGCCAGCTCACCACTCGATCAGGCTAGCGGGACTGAAGCTTTCTTT.

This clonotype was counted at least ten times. CDR3 bases: TGCAGCGCTTCGACAGGGAACTATGGCTACACCTTC. This translates into CSASTGNYGYTF. This rearrangement joins TRBV29-1 to TRBJ1-2; 7 bases map to TRBD1. V lost 7 bases, J lost 2 bases, and 4 bases stayed unmatched. The CDR3 length is 12 residues. Germline V CDR1 and CDR2: SQVTM, ANQGSEA.

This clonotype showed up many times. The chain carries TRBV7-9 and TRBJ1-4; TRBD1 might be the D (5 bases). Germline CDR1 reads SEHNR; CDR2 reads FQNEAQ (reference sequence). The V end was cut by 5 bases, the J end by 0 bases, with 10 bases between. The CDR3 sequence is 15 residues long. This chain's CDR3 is CASSQDSATNEKLFF. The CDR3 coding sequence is TGTGCCAGCAGCCAAGACAGTGCAACTAATGAAAAACTGTTTTTT.

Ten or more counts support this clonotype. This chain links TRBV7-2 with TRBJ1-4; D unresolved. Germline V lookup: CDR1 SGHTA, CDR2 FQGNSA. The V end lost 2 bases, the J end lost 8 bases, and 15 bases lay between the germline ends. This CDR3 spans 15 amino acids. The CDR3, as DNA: TGTGCCAGCAGCTTATCTATCGGGGTAGGGGAAAAACTGTTTTTT. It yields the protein CASSLSIGVGEKLFF.

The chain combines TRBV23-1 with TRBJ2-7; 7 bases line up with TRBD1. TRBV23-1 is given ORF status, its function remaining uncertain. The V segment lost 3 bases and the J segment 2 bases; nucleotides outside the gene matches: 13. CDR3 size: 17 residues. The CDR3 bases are TGCGCCAGCAGTCACCCCGGTACAGGGGAAACCGCCTACGAGCAGTACTTC. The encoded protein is CASSHPGTGETAYEQYF.

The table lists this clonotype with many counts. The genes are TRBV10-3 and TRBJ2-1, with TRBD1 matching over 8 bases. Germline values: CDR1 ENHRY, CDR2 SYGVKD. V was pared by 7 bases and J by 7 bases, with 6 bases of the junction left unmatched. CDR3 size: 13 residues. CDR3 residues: CAIMPTGANEQFF. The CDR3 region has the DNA TGTGCCATCATGCCGACAGGGGCTAATGAGCAGTTCTTC.

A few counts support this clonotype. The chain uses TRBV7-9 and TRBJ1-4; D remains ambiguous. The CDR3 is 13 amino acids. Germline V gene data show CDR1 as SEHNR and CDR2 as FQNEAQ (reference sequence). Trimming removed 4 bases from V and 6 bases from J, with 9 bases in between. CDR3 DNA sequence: TGTGCCAGCAGCTGCCGGGAGGATGAAAAACTGTTTTTT. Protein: CASSCREDEKLFF.

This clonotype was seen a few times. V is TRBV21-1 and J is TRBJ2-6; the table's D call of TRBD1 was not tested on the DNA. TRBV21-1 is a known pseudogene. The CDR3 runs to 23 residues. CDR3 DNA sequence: TGTGCCAGCAGCAAAGCGTCGGGACAGGGAGGGGGAGTGGGATTTTGTGGGGCCAACGTCCTGACTTTC. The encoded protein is CASSKASGQGGGVGFCGANVLTF.

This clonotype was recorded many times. CDR3 in amino acids: CASSFTGLATEAFF. The CDR3 nucleotides read TGTGCCAGCAGCTTTACAGGGTTGGCCACTGAAGCTTTCTTT. The J gene is TRBJ1-1, the V gene TRBV7-9, with a possible D match to TRBD1 (6 bases). The CDR3 consists of 14 residues. Germline V lookup: CDR1 SEHNR, CDR2 FQNEAQ (reference sequence). Between the trimmed V and J ends, which lost 3 bases and 4 bases, there was a span of 12 bases.

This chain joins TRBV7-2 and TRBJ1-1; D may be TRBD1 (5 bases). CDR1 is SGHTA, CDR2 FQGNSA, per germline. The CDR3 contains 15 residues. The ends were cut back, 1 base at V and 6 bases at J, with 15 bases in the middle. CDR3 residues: CASSLVRDRASEAFF. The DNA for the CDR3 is TGTGCCAGCAGCTTAGTCCGGGACCGCGCCTCTGAAGCTTTCTTT.

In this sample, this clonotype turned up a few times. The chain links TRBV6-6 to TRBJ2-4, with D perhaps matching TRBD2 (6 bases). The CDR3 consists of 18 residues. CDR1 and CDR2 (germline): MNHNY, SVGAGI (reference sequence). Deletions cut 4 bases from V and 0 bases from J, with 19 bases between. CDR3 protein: CASSSYGGLGLAKNIQYF. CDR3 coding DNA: TGTGCCAGCAGTTCTTACGGGGGACTGGGACTAGCCAAAAACATTCAGTACTTC.

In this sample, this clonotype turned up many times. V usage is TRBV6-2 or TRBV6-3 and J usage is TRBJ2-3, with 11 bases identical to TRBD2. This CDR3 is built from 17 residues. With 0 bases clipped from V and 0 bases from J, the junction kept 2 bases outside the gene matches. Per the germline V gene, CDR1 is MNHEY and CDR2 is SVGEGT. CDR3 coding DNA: TGTGCCAGCAGTTACTCGCTAGCGGGGGGTAGCACAGATACGCAGTATTTT. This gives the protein CASSYSLAGGSTDTQYF.

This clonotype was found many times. The CDR3 sequence is CASSPIPTVYEQYF. In DNA, the CDR3 is TGTGCCAGCAGCCCGATACCGACAGTTTACGAGCAGTACTTC. The J gene is TRBJ2-7, the V gene TRBV9, with D perhaps TRBD1 (5 bases). The CDR3 sequence is 14 residues long. The germline V and J ends were trimmed by 4 bases and 4 bases, with 15 bases remaining between them. The V gene's germline CDR1 is SGDLS and CDR2 YYNGEE.